A selection of T cell receptor beta chains follows, all from one sample in a study of cytomegalovirus exposure and HLA in healthy donors. The method was immunoSEQ multiplex PCR; TCRdb's version includes in-frame clones alone and lacks a portion of them. This sample has 150,000 to 200,000 clones; 70% to 90% occur once, and the top ten carry under 2.5%. The specimen sequenced was PBMCs. The receptor source for this set is a man between 25 and 39 years old in good health and CMV-seropositive. Each CDR3 is given with its conserved first and last residue. A D gene is named only where the DNA matches it firmly. Clone size is not always given. Where it is, it says once, few, many or a class for expanded clones.

j_gene,abundance,d_gene,v_gene,CDR3aa,CDR3nt
TRBJ2-3,.,TRBD1,TRBV2,CASIGGAGTDTQYF,TGTGCCAGCATAGGGGGCGCGGGCACAGATACGCAGTATTTT
TRBJ2-5,.,TRBD1,TRBV27,CASSLSQGVGTETQYF,TGTGCCAGCAGTTTATCCCAGGGGGTAGGCACAGAGACCCAGTACTTC
TRBJ2-4,.,TRBD1,TRBV19,CASSMTGALASQYF,TGTGCCAGTAGCATGACAGGGGCCCTAGCGAGTCAGTACTTC
TRBJ2-7,.,TRBD1,TRBV6-4,CASSGRQGGEYEQYF,TGTGCCAGCAGTGGAAGACAGGGGGGGGAATACGAGCAGTACTTC
TRBJ2-1,.,.,TRBV9,CASSVAAGDHSEQFF,TGTGCCAGCAGCGTAGCGGCAGGGGATCACTCTGAGCAGTTCTTC
TRBJ1-2,.,.,TRBV7-9,CASSVGGADRLYGYTF,TGTGCCAGCAGCGTGGGGGGAGCCGACCGCCTCTATGGCTACACCTTC
TRBJ1-1,.,.,TRBV7-2,CASRGTPNTEAFF,TGTGCCAGCAGAGGGACACCGAACACTGAAGCTTTCTTT
TRBJ1-4,.,.,TRBV14,CASSPSGEKLFF,TGTGCCAGCAGCCCGTCAGGGGAAAAACTGTTTTTT
TRBJ2-5,.,.,TRBV2,CASGTKETQYF,TGTGCCAGCGGGACAAAAGAGACCCAGTACTTC
TRBJ1-2,.,TRBD1,TRBV7-2,CASSFSTGFNYGYTF,TGTGCCAGCAGCTTTTCGACAGGGTTTAACTATGGCTACACCTTC
TRBJ2-7,.,.,TRBV4-3,CASSQDARGGGSYEQYF,TGCGCCAGCAGCCAAGATGCCAGGGGAGGGGGCTCCTACGAGCAGTACTTC
TRBJ2-5,.,TRBD2,TRBV7-7,CASSQSGGVQETQYF,TGTGCTAGCAGCCAAAGCGGGGGGGTCCAAGAGACCCAGTACTTC
TRBJ2-1,once,TRBD1,TRBV5-1,CASSFPGQYNEQFF,TGCGCCAGCAGCTTCCCGGGACAGTACAATGAGCAGTTCTTC
TRBJ1-1,.,.,TRBV5-1,CASSLTGKNTEAFF,TGCGCCAGCAGCTTGACAGGGAAGAACACTGAAGCTTTCTTT
TRBJ1-2,.,.,TRBV20-1,CSARDIQDTF,TGCAGTGCTAGAGATATACAGGACACCTTC
TRBJ1-4,.,TRBD1,TRBV5-1,CASSLARDREGEKLFF,TGCGCCAGCAGCTTGGCCCGGGACAGGGAGGGCGAAAAACTGTTTTTT
TRBJ2-7,.,.,TRBV6-5,CASSYSRQLYEQYF,TGTGCCAGCAGTTACTCACGACAGTTGTACGAGCAGTACTTC
TRBJ1-6,.,.,TRBV7-2,CASSADSRSSYNSPLHF,TGTGCCAGCAGCGCGGACAGCCGAAGCTCCTATAATTCACCCCTCCACTTT
TRBJ2-3,.,TRBD2,TRBV9,CASSFSSGGHKGADTQYF,TGTGCCAGCAGCTTCTCATCGGGGGGGCATAAAGGAGCAGATACGCAGTATTTT
TRBJ2-2,.,.,TRBV5-1,CASSDSSNTGELFF,TGCGCCAGCAGCGACAGTTCGAACACCGGGGAGCTGTTTTTT
TRBJ2-5,once,.,TRBV2,CASSELAGMGGQLQKETQYF,TGTGCCAGCAGTGAATTGGCAGGGATGGGGGGACAGTTGCAAAAAGAGACCCAGTACTTC
TRBJ2-5,.,.,TRBV30,CAGAEQETQYF,TGTGCCGGGGCAGAGCAAGAGACCCAGTACTTC